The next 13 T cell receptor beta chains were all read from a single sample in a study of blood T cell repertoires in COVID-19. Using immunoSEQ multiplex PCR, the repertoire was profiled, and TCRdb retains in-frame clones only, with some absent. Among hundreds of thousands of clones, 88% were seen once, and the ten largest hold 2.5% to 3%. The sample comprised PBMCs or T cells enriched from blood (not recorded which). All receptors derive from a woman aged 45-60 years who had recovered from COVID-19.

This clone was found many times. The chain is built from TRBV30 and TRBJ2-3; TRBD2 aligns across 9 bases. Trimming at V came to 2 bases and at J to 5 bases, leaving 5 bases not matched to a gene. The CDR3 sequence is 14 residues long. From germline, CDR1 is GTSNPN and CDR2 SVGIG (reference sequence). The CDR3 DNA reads TGTGCCTGGAGTTTAGCGGGAGAGGTAGATACGCAGTATTTT. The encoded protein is CAWSLAGEVDTQYF.

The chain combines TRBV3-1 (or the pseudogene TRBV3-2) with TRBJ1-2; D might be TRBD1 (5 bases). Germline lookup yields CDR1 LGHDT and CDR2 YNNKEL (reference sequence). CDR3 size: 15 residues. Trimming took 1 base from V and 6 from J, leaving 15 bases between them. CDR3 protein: CASSQATGGRDGYTF. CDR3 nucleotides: TGTGCCAGCAGCCAAGCGACGGGGGGTCGGGATGGCTACACCTTC.

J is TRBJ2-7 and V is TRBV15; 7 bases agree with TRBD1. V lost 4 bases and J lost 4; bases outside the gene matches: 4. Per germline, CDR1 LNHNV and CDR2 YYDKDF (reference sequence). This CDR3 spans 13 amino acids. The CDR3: CATSTQTGYEQYF. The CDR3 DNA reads TGTGCCACCAGCACCCAGACAGGGTACGAGCAGTACTTC.

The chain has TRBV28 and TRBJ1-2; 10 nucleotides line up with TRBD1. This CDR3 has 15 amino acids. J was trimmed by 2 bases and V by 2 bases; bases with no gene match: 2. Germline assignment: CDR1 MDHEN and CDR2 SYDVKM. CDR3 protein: CASSLRGQGNYGYTF. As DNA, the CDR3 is TGTGCCAGCAGTTTAAGGGGACAGGGGAACTATGGCTACACCTTC.

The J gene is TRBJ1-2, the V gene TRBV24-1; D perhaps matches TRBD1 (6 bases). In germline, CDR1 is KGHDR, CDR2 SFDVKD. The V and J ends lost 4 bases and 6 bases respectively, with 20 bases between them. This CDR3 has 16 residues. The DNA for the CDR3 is TGTGCCACCAGTGACCCGGGGCAGGGGAGTTCTAATGGCTACACCTTC. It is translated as CATSDPGQGSSNGYTF.

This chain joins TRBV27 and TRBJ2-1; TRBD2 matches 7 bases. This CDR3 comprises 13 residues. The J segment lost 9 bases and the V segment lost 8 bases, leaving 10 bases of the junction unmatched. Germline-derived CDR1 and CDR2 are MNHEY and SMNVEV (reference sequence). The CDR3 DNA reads TGTGCCAGCCGCGGGAGCTTAGTTATTGAGCAGTTCTTC. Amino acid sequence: CASRGSLVIEQFF.

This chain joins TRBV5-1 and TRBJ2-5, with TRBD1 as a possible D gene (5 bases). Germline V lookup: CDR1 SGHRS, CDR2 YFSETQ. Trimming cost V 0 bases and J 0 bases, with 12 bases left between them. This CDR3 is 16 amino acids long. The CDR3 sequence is CASSLDRTRYQETQYF. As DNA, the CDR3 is TGCGCCAGCAGCTTGGATAGGACAAGGTACCAAGAGACCCAGTACTTC.

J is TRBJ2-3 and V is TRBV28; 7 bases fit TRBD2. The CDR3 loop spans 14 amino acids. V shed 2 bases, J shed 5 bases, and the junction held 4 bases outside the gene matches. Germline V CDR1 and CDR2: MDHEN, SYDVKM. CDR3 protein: CASSLAGEVDTQYF. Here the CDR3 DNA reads TGTGCCAGCAGTTTAGCGGGAGAGGTAGATACGCAGTATTTT.

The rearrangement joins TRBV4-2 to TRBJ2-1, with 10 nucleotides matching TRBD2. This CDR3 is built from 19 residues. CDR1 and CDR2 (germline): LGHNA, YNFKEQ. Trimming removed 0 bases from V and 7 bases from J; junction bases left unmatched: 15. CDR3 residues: CASSQDRGASGSALNEQFF. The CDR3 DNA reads TGTGCCAGCAGCCAAGATAGGGGGGCTAGCGGGAGTGCTCTAAATGAGCAGTTCTTC.

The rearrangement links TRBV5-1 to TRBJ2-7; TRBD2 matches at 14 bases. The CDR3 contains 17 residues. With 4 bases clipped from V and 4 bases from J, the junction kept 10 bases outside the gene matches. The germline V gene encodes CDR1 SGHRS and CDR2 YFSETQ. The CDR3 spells CASSPGLAGGSRYEQYF. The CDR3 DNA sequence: TGCGCCAGCAGCCCAGGACTAGCGGGAGGATCTAGATACGAGCAGTACTTC.

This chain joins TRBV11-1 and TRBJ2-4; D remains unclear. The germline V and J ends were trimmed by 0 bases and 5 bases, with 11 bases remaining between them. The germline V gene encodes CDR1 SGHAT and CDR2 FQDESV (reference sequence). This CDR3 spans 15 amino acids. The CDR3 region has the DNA TGTGCCAGCAGCTTAGCGATAGCCTCGGAAAACATTCAGTACTTC. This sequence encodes CASSLAIASENIQYF.

The CDR3 loop is CASSSIGTGDNEQFF. The CDR3, as DNA: TGTGCCAGCAGTTCCATCGGGACAGGGGACAATGAGCAGTTCTTC. This chain uses TRBV27 with TRBJ2-1; the match to TRBD1 covers 10 bases. V was clipped by 4 bases and J by 5 bases; unmatched bases: 5. Germline loops: CDR1 MNHEY, CDR2 SMNVEV (reference sequence). The CDR3 is made up of 15 amino acids.

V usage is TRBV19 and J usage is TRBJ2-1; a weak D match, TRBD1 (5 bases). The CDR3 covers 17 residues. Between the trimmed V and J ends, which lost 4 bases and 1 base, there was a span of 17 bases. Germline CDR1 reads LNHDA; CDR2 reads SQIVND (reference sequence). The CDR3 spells CASSTLKGRHSYNEQFF. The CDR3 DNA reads TGTGCCAGTAGTACCTTAAAGGGGCGACATTCCTACAATGAGCAGTTCTTC.